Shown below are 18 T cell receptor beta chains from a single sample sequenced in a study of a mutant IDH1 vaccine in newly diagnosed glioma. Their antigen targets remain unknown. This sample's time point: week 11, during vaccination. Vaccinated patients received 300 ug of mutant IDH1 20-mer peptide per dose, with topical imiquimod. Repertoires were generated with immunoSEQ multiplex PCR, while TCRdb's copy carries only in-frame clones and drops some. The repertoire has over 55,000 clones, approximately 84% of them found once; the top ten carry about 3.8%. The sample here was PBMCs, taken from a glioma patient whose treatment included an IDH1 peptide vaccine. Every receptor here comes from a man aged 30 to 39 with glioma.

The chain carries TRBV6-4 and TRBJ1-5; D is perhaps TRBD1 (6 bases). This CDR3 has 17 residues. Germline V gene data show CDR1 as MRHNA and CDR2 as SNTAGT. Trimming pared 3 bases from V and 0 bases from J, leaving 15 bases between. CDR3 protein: CASSEGRDNYSNQPQHF. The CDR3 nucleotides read TGTGCCAGCAGTGAGGGACGGGACAATTATAGCAATCAGCCCCAGCATTTT.

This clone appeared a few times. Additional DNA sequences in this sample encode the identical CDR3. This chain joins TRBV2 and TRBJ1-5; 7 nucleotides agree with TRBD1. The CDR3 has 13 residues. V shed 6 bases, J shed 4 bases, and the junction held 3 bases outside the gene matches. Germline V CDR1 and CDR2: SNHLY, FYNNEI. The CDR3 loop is CASRRDSNQPQHF. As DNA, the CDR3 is TGTGCCAGCAGGAGGGACAGTAATCAGCCCCAGCATTTT.

The CDR3 loop reads CASSITGSYGEQYF. CDR3 bases: TGTGCCAGCAGCATAACAGGGTCGTATGGGGAGCAGTACTTC. This chain connects TRBV7-8 to TRBJ2-5; possible D gene TRBD1, 6 bases. V was cut by 5 bases and J by 11 bases, with 21 bases left in between. The CDR3 contains 14 residues. Germline V lookup: CDR1 SGHVS, CDR2 FQNEAQ.

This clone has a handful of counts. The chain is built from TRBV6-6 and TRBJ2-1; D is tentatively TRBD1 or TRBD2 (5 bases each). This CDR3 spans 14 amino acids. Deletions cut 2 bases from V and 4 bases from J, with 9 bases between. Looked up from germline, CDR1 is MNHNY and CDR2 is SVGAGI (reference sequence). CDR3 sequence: CASSYGGVYNEQFF. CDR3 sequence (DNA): TGTGCCAGCAGTTACGGGGGTGTTTACAATGAGCAGTTCTTC.

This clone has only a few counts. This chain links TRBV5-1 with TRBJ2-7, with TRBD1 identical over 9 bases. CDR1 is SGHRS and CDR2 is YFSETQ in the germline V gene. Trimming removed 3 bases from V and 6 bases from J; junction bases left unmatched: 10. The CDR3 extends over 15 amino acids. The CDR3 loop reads CASSSKAGTGIEQYF. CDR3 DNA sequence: TGCGCCAGCAGCTCCAAAGCCGGGACAGGGATCGAGCAGTACTTC.

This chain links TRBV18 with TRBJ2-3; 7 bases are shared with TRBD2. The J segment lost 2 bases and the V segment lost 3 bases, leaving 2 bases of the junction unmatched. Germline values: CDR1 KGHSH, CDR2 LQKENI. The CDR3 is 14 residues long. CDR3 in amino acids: CASSPGRDTDTQYF. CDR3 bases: TGTGCCAGCTCACCGGGGAGGGACACAGATACGCAGTATTTT.

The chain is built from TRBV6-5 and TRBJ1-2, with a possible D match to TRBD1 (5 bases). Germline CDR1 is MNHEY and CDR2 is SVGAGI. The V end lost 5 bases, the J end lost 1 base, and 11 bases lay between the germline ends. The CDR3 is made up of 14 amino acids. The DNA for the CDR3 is TGTGCCAGCAGTGCAGACAGTTTTAACTATGGCTACACCTTC. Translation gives CASSADSFNYGYTF.

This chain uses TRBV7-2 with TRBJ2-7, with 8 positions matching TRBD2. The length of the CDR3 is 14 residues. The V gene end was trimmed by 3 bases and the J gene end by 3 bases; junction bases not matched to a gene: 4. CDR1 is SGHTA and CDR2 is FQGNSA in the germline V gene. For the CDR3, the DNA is TGTGCCAGCAGCTTTAGCGGGGCCTTCTACGAGCAGTACTTC. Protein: CASSFSGAFYEQYF.

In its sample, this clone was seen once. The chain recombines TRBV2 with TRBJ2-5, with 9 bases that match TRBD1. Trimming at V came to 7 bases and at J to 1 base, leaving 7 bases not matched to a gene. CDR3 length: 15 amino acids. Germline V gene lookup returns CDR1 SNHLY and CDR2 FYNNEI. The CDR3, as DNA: TGTGCCAGCACTTGGGACAGGGAAGTCCAAGAGACCCAGTACTTC. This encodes CASTWDREVQETQYF.

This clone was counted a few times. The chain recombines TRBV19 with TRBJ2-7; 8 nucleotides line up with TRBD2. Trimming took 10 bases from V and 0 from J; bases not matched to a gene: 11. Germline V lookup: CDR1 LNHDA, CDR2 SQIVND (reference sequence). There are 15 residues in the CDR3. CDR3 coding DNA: TGTGCCACCCTACGAACGGGGGGGAGCTCCTACGAGCAGTACTTC. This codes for CATLRTGGSSYEQYF. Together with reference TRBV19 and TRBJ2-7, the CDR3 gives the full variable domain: DGGITQSPKYLFRKEGQNVTLSCEQNLNHDAMYWYRQDPGQGLRLIYYSQIVNDFQKGDIAEGYSVSREKKESFPLTVTSAQKNPTAFYLCATLRTGGSSYEQYFGPGTRLTVT.

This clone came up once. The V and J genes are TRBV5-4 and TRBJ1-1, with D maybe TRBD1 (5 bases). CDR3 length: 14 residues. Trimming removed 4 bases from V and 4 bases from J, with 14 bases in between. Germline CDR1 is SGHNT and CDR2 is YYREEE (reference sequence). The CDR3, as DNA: TGTGCCAGCAGCCAAAGGCAGGGATCCACTGAAGCTTTCTTT. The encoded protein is CASSQRQGSTEAFF.

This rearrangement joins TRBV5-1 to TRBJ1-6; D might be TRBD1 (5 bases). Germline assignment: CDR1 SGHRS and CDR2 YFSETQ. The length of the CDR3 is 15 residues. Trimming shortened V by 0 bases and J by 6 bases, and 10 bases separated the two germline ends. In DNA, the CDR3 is TGCGCCAGCAGCTTGGATAGGGGAGGTAATTCACCCCTCCACTTT. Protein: CASSLDRGGNSPLHF.

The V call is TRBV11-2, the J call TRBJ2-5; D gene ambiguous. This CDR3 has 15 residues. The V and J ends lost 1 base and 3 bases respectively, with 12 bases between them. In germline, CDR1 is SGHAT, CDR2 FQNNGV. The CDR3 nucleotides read TGTGCCAGCAGCTTAGGGGTAGGGTGGGAAGAGACCCAGTACTTC. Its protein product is CASSLGVGWEETQYF.

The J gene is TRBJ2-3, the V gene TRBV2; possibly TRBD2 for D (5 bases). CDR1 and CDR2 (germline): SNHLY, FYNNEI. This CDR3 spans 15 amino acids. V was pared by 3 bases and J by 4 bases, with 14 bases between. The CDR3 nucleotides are TGTGCCAGCAGTGACGGGGAAGTAAGGTCAGATACGCAGTATTTT. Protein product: CASSDGEVRSDTQYF. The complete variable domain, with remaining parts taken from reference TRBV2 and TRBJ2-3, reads EPEVTQTPSHQVTQMGQEVILRCVPISNHLYFYWYRQILGQKVEFLVSFYNNEISEKSEIFDDQFSVERPDGSNFTLKIRSTKLEDSAMYFCASSDGEVRSDTQYFGPGTRLTVL.

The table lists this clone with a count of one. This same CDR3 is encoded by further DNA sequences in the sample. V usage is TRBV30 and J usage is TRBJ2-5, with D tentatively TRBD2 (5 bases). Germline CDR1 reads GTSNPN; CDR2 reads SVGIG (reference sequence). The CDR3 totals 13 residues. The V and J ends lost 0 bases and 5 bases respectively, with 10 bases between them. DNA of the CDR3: TGTGCCTGGAGTGTAAGGAGAGGGGAGACCCAGTACTTC. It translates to CAWSVRRGETQYF.

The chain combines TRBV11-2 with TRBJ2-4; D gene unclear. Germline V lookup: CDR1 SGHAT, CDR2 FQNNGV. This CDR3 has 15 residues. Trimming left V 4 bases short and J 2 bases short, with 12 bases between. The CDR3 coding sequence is TGTGCCAGCAGCTCAGCTTATCAGTCCAAAAACATTCAGTACTTC. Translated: CASSSAYQSKNIQYF.

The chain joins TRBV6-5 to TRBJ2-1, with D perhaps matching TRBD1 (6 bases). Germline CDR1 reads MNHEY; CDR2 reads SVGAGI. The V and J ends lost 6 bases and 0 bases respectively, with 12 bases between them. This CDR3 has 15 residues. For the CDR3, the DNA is TGTGCCAGCAGCCGGGACACAATCTCCTACAATGAGCAGTTCTTC. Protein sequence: CASSRDTISYNEQFF.

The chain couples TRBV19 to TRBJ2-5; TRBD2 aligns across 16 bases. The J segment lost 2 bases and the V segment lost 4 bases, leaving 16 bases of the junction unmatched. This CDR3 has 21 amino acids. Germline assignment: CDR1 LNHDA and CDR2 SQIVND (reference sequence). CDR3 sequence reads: CASSRRPGTSGGAGGQETQYF. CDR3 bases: TGTGCCAGTAGTAGGCGTCCCGGGACTAGCGGGGGGGCCGGAGGTCAAGAGACCCAGTACTTC.